This T cell receptor beta chain emerged from a study of T cells in Graves' hyperthyroidism and ophthalmopathy. Germline V gene lookup returns CDR1 SGHTA and CDR2 FQGTGA. J was trimmed by 0 bases and V by 3 bases; bases with no gene match: 7. The CDR3 sequence is 17 residues long. In this sample, this clonotype turned up many times. Graves' hyperthyroidism showing no ophthalmopathy progression within 18 months was considered stable. TCR beta CDR3 sequences were amplified from RNA transcripts. HTBI primers were the set used in a first-round RT-PCR of the TCR CDR3. Using its own MiXCR run on the multiplex PCR reads, TCRdb lists one record per CDR3 protein. The data contain more than 150,000 distinct CDR3 sequences, about 18% of them singletons.

The sequence was collected from a woman in her fifties or sixties with Graves' hyperthyroidism. The V gene is TRBV7-3, the J gene TRBJ2-1, with 8 bases that match TRBD2. Sequencing was done on a sample of blood. The CDR3 DNA reads TGTGCCAGCAGCTTTACCATCGGGGGGGCCTCCTACAATGAGCAGTTCTTC. Its protein is CASSFTIGGASYNEQFF.